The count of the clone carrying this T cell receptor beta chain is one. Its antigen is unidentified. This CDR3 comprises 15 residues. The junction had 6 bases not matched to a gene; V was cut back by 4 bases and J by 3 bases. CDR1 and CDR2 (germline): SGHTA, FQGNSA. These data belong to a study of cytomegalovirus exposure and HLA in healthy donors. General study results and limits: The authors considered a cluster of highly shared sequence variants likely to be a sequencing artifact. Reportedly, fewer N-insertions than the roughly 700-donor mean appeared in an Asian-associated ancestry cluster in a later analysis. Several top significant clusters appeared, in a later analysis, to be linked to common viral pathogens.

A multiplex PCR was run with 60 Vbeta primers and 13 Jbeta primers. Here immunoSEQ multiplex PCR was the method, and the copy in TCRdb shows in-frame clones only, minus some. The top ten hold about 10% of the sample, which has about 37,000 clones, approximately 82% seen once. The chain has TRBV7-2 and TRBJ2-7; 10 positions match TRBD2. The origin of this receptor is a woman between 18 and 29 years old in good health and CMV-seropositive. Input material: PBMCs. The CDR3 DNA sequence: TGTGCCAGCAGCTCAACTAGCGGGGTCAACTACGAGCAGTACTTC. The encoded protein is CASSSTSGVNYEQYF.